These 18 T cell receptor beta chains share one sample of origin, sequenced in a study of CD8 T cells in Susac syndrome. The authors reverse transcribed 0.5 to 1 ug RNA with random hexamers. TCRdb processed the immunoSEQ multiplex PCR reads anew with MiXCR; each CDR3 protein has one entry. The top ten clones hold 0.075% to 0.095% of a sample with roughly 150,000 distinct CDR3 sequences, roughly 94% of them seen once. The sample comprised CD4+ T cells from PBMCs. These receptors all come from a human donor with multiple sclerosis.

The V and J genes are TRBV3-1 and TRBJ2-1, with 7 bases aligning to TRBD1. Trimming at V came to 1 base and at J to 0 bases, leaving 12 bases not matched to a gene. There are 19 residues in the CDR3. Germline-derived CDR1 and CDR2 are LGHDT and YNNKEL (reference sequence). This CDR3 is CASSQVPPGGMGSYNEQFF. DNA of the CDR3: TGTGCCAGCAGCCAAGTTCCCCCAGGGGGAATGGGCTCCTACAATGAGCAGTTCTTC.

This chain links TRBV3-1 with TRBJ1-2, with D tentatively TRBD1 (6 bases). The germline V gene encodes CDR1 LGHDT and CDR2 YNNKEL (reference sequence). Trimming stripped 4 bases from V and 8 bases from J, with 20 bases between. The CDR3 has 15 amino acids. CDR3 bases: TGTGCCAGCAGCCTTTCGGGGACACCGGCTTCGGGCTACACCTTC. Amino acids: CASSLSGTPASGYTF.

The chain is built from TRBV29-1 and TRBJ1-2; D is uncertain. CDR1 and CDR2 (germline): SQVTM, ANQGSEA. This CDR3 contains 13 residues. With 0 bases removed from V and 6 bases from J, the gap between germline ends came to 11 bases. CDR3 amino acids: CSVEDRRGNGYTF. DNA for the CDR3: TGCAGCGTTGAAGATCGTCGCGGGAATGGCTACACCTTC. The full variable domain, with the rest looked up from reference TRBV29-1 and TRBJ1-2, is SAVISQKPSRDICQRGTSLTIQCQVDSQVTMMFWYRQQPGQSLTLIATANQGSEATYESGFVIDKFPISRPNLTFSTLTVSNMSPEDSSIYLCSVEDRRGNGYTFGSGTRLTVV.

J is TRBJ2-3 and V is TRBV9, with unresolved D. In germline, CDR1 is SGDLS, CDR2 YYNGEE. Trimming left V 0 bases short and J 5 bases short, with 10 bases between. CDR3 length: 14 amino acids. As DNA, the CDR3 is TGTGCCAGCAGCGTAGTAGATTTGGTAGATACGCAGTATTTT. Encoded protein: CASSVVDLVDTQYF.

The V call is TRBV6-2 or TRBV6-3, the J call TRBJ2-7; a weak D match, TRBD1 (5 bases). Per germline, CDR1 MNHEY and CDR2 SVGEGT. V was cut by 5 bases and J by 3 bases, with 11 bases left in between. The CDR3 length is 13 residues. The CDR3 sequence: CASSDRRRYEQYF. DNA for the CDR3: TGTGCCAGCAGTGACAGAAGGCGCTACGAGCAGTACTTC.

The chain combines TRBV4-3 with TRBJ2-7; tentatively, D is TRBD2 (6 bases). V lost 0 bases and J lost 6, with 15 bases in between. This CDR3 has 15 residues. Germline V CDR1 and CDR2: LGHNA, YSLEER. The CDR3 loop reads CASSQDPSSVGEQYF. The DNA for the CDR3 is TGCGCCAGCAGCCAAGATCCATCTAGCGTCGGCGAGCAGTACTTC.

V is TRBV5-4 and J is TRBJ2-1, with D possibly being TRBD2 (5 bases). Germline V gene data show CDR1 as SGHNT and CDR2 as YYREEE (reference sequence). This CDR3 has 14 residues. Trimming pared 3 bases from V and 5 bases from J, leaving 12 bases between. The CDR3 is CASSSPRDDNEQFF. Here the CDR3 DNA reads TGTGCCAGCAGCTCCCCCCGGGATGACAATGAGCAGTTCTTC.

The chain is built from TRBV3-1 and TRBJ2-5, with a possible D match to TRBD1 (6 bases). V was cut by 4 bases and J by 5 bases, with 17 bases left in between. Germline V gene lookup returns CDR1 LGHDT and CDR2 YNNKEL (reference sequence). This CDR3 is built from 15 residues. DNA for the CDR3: TGTGCCAGCAGCCGAGGACAGAGCCTAGGGGAGACCCAGTACTTC. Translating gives CASSRGQSLGETQYF.

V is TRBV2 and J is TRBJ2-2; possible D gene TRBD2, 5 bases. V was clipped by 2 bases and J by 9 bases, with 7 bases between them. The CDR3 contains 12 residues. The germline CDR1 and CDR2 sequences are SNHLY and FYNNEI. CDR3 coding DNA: TGTGCCAGCAGTGAAACGGGGAGGGAGCTGTTTTTT. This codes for CASSETGRELFF.

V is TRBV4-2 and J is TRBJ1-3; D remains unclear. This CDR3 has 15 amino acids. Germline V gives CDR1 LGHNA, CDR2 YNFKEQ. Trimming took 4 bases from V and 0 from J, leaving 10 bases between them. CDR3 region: CASSREDGSGNTIYF. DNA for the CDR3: TGTGCCAGCAGCCGAGAGGACGGCTCTGGAAACACCATATATTTT.

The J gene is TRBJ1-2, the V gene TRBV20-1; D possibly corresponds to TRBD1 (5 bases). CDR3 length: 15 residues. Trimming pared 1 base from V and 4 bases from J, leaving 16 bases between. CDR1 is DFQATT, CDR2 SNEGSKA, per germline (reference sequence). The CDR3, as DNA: TGCAGTGCTAGAGTTGGTGGGGGGGATCTCTATGGCTACACCTTC. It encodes CSARVGGGDLYGYTF.

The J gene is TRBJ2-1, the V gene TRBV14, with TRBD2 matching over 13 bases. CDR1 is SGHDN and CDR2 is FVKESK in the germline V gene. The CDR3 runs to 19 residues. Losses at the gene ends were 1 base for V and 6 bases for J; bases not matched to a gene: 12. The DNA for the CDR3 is TGTGCCAGCAGCCAAGTGGGATGGACTAGCGGGAGCAACCCCAATGAGCAGTTCTTC. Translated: CASSQVGWTSGSNPNEQFF.

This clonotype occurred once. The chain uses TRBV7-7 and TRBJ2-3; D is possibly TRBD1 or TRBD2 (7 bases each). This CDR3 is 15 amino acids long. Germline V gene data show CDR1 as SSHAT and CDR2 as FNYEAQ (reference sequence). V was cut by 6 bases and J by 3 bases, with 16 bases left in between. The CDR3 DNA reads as TGTGCCAGCAGTCGGCGACAGGGAGGGACAGATACGCAGTATTTT. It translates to CASSRRQGGTDTQYF.

CDR3 sequence (DNA): TGTGCCAGCAGCGTAGACCGCACAGATACGCAGTATTTT. This sequence encodes CASSVDRTDTQYF. V is TRBV9 and J is TRBJ2-3, with D uncertain. Looked up from germline, CDR1 is SGDLS and CDR2 is YYNGEE. This CDR3 has 13 residues. V lost 0 bases and J 1 base, leaving 3 bases between the germline ends.

The CDR3 region is CASSAQGRSTYEQYF. The DNA for the CDR3 is TGTGCCAGCAGTGCCCAGGGACGGTCTACCTACGAGCAGTACTTC. This chain joins TRBV12-3 or TRBV12-4 and TRBJ2-7; either TRBD1 or TRBD2 may supply D (5 bases each). V was pared by 5 bases and J by 2 bases, with 16 bases between. The CDR3 runs to 15 residues.

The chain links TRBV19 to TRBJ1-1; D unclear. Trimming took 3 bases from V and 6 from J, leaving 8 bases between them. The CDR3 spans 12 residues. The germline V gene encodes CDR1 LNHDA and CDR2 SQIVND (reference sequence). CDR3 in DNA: TGTGCCAGTAGTATGATGGGAGCTGAAGCTTTCTTT. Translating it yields CASSMMGAEAFF. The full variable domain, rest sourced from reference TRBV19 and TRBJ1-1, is DGGITQSPKYLFRKEGQNVTLSCEQNLNHDAMYWYRQDPGQGLRLIYYSQIVNDFQKGDIAEGYSVSREKKESFPLTVTSAQKNPTAFYLCASSMMGAEAFFGQGTRLTVV.

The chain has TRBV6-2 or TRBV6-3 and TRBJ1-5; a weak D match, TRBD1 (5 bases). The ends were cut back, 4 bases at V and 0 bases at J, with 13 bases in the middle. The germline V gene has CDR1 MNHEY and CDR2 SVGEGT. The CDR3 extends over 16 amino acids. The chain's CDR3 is CASSLGRAYSNQPQHF. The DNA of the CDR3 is TGTGCCAGCAGTTTGGGACGGGCTTATAGCAATCAGCCCCAGCATTTT.

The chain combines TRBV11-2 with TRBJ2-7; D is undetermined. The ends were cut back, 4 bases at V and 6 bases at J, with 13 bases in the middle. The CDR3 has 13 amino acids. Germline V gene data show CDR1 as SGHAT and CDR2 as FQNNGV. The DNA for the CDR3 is TGTGCCAGCAGCTCTGAAAGAGCGAGCGAGCAGTACTTC. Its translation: CASSSERASEQYF.